This T cell receptor beta chain was sequenced for a study of neoadjuvant anti-PD-1 for oral cavity cancer (dated by TCRdb to the early 2020s). Turning to the overall study: Three to four biweekly doses of nivolumab at 3 mg/kg were mostly administered to patients before curative-intent surgical resection. For patients who did not progress, a fourth nivolumab dose was given around day 43, followed by definitive surgical resection on days 50-56. Patients with complete response, partial response or stable disease by RECIST 1.1 were defined as responders, whereas patients with progression were defined as non-responders. The parent correlative cohort had eleven to twelve patients and a response rate of 30% to 35%.

The study at large found these results: Larger post-treatment sizes of preexisting intratumoral clones correlated with greater tumor shrinkage, suggesting expansion of preexisting clones contributed to response. The TCR analyses had only a few patients in each response group, and the authors called for validation in larger cohorts. Higher pretreatment blood Treg/Th17 ratios correlated with higher pretreatment blood TCRbeta clonality and lower post-treatment tumor TCRbeta clonality.

V loses 0 bases of germline sequence and J loses 8 bases, and the interval between the two ends is 10 bases. CDR1 and CDR2, per the germline V gene, are LGHNA and YSLEER. CDR3 length: 13 amino acids, cysteine to phenylalanine. Just CDR3 DNA is preserved here, 39 bases in frame from base 1. For survey sequencing, tumor libraries mostly used approximately 5 ug of input genomic DNA, with two replicates for each sample. TCRbeta libraries were prepared with the immunoSEQ hsTCRbeta kit according to the manufacturer's instructions. Sequencing of the completed libraries took place using an Illumina NovaSeq 6000 S4 flow cell after they had been pooled to about 3.2 nM. From the authors' description of their analysis: The immunoSEQ Analyzer handled quality control and preprocessing of the raw data. The analysis was restricted to productive rearrangements, with each unique CDR3 amino acid sequence defining a clonotype. Repertoire clonality was estimated as the Gini-Simpson index, which was calculated using the R package tcR. Student's t test was used to compare Gini indices, and Pearson correlation was used to assess associations with tumor size change. The table was pulled from immuneACCESS by TCRdb, which kept in-frame rearrangements only. Such tables lose some clones; where checked, under half of the loss comes from unresolved V genes, and the rest has no known cause. V, J and clone size derive from that table, while D and trimming were established from the DNA sequence. Present in this sample are some 15,000 clones, 35% to 40% of which were seen just once. The ten largest clonotypes hold around two fifths of the sample.

Points on this clone: Its recognized antigen is unknown. No clone much larger than this one lies a single base away; base qualities are absent.

The time point label on this specimen signifies: after neoadjuvant nivolumab, at surgical resection. Patients had been newly diagnosed with stage II-IVA oral cavity squamous cell carcinoma, and no prior systemic or radiation treatment had been given to the patients. The cohort consisted of patients with HPV-negative, locally advanced oral cavity squamous cell carcinoma. The samples were obtained from a longitudinal correlative study of a single-arm phase II trial testing neoadjuvant nivolumab in oral cavity squamous cell carcinoma. Subject-matched pre- and post-treatment PBMCs and tumors from three responders and three non-responders were subjected to genomic DNA-based TCRbeta sequencing. The Maxwell RSC DNA from Tissue kit was used to isolate genomic DNA from tumor tissue.

The chain is made from TRBV4-3 and TRBJ1-2, with the D segment identity uncertain. This sequence was found in a person between 40 and 80 years old with oral cavity squamous cell carcinoma. The sequenced sample was tumor tissue, obtained after nivolumab (anti-PD-1) treatment. The nucleotide sequence is given as TGCGCCAGCAGCCAAGATCAAGGGTTGGGCTACACCTTC. Its protein reads: CASSQDQGLGYTF.